A single sample gave rise to the 23 T cell receptor beta chains below, sequenced in a study of T-cell memory formation after mild COVID-19. In TCRdb, the 5' RACE reads were re-called with MiXCR into one record per CDR3 protein. Of about 190,000 distinct CDR3 sequences listed, about 11% are singletons. Material: PBMCs or a T cell subset sorted from them (not recorded which). The source is a man aged 18 to 30 who had mild COVID-19 (a few samples of this study predate the infection). Cell type and time point are not known.

The chain recombines TRBV6-1 with TRBJ2-7; D remains unclear. Per germline, CDR1 MNHNS and CDR2 SASEGT. V shed 4 bases and J shed 4 bases, with 8 bases lying between them. This CDR3 has 12 amino acids. This CDR3 is CASSVGLYEQYF. The CDR3 DNA sequence: TGTGCCAGCAGTGTCGGATTATACGAGCAGTACTTC.

The chain links TRBV10-2 to TRBJ1-6, with 9 bases lining up with TRBD1. Germline loops: CDR1 WSHSY, CDR2 SAAADI. The junction had 5 bases not matched to a gene; V was cut back by 8 bases and J by 3 bases. The CDR3 is made up of 15 amino acids. CDR3 sequence (DNA): TGCGCCAGCCGGGACAGGGATGGCTATAATTCACCCCTCCACTTT. Translated: CASRDRDGYNSPLHF.

This clonotype turned up a few times. This chain joins TRBV6-2 or TRBV6-3 and TRBJ2-1; D gene ambiguous. Looked up from germline, CDR1 is MNHEY and CDR2 is SVGEGT. V lost 2 bases to trimming and J lost 0 bases, with 14 bases between them. This CDR3 is 17 amino acids long. DNA for the CDR3: TGTGCCAGCAGTTACCGGGCTCCCAGGAGCTCCTACAATGAGCAGTTCTTC. Its protein product is CASSYRAPRSSYNEQFF.

This clonotype has a handful of counts. This chain links TRBV23-1 with TRBJ1-1; tentative D call: TRBD1 (5 bases). TRBV23-1 qualifies as an ORF whose function is uncertain. Between the trimmed V and J ends, which lost 7 bases and 1 base, there was a span of 13 bases. The CDR3 is 14 amino acids. CDR3 loop: CASIRGGSNTEAFF. In nucleotides, the CDR3 is TGCGCCAGCATCCGGGGGGGTTCGAACACTGAAGCTTTCTTT.

The chain links TRBV7-2 to TRBJ2-1; D possibly corresponds to TRBD2 (5 bases). Germline loops: CDR1 SGHTA, CDR2 FQGNSA. V lost 2 bases and J 3 bases, leaving 11 bases between the germline ends. CDR3 size: 15 residues. CDR3: CASSLSLAGYNEQFF. CDR3 DNA: TGTGCCAGCAGCTTAAGTCTAGCTGGCTACAATGAGCAGTTCTTC.

This clonotype was recorded a few times. The CDR3 loop is CAWSGMQQETQYF. The CDR3 bases are TGTGCCTGGAGTGGCATGCAACAAGAGACCCAGTACTTC. This sequence joins TRBV30 and TRBJ2-5, with no clear D. The CDR3 runs to 13 residues. In germline, CDR1 is GTSNPN, CDR2 SVGIG (reference sequence). Trimming removed 1 base at V and 2 bases at J, with 8 bases between.

This clonotype has more than one count but fewer than ten. This chain joins TRBV7-2 and TRBJ1-4, with D possibly matching TRBD1 (5 bases). V was shortened by 2 bases and J by 8 bases, with 18 bases between the two germline ends. The CDR3 consists of 16 residues. Germline CDR1 and CDR2: SGHTA and FQGNSA. CDR3 coding DNA: TGTGCCAGCAGCTTACAATTACAGGCCGGGCGAGAAAAACTGTTTTTT. It codes for CASSLQLQAGREKLFF.

This clonotype came up a few times. The CDR3 here is CASSLGPPSGANTGELFF. The CDR3 bases are TGTGCCAGCAGCTTGGGGCCTCCCAGCGGGGCGAACACCGGGGAGCTGTTTTTT. The chain uses TRBV5-6 and TRBJ2-2; TRBD2 aligns across 7 bases. In germline, CDR1 is SGHDT, CDR2 YYEEEE. CDR3 length: 18 amino acids. The V gene end was trimmed by 0 bases and the J gene end by 0 bases; junction bases not matched to a gene: 8. The full variable domain, rest sourced from reference TRBV5-6 and TRBJ2-2, is DAGVTQSPTHLIKTRGQQVTLRCSPKSGHDTVSWYQQALGQGPQFIFQYYEEEERQRGNFPDRFSGHQFPNYSSELNVNALLLGDSALYLCASSLGPPSGANTGELFFGEGSRLTVL.

This clonotype was seen more than once but under ten times. The chain has TRBV7-9 and TRBJ2-7; tentative D call: TRBD1 (7 bases). CDR3 size: 16 residues. In germline, CDR1 is SEHNR, CDR2 FQNEAQ (reference sequence). Trimming took off 4 bases at V and 9 bases at J, with 25 bases between the two ends. In nucleotides, the CDR3 is TGTGCCAGCAGCTCCCAAATCGGGGGACAGCAACGCGGGCAGTACGTC. It translates to CASSSQIGGQQRGQYV.

This clonotype was found a few times. V gene TRBV29-1 combines with J gene TRBJ1-2; weak D call: TRBD1 (6 bases). Trimming left V 3 bases short and J 2 bases short, with 13 bases between. The CDR3 is 14 residues long. Looked up from germline, CDR1 is SQVTM and CDR2 is ANQGSEA. In DNA form, the CDR3 reads TGCAGCGTTGATATCAAGGGGGGGAACTATGGCTACACCTTC. It specifies CSVDIKGGNYGYTF.

This clonotype was observed a handful of times. DNA of the CDR3: TGCGCCAGCAGCCAGATCAGGGGCTCGAACACCGGGGAGCTGTTTTTT. Translated: CASSQIRGSNTGELFF. The chain couples TRBV4-3 to TRBJ2-2; tentative D call: TRBD1 (6 bases). CDR1 LGHNA and CDR2 YSLEER come from the germline V gene. The CDR3 contains 16 residues. The V end was cut by 3 bases, the J end by 0 bases, with 11 bases between.

This clonotype turned up a few times. The rearrangement uses TRBV28 and TRBJ1-2, with 7 positions matching TRBD1. This CDR3 region has 16 residues. Trimming at V came to 2 bases and at J to 5 bases, leaving 11 bases not matched to a gene. Germline V gene data show CDR1 as MDHEN and CDR2 as SYDVKM. The CDR3 bases are TGTGCCAGCAGTTTACCGGGTGGAGGGGGCCGGTATGGCTACACCTTC. This codes for CASSLPGGGGRYGYTF.

In the case of this clonotype: At one end, the junction sequence differs from germline, possibly due to a read error. The chain combines TRBV12-3 or TRBV12-4 with TRBJ2-5; no clear D gene. There are 14 residues in the CDR3. This CDR3 reads CASRLDSLEETQYF. CDR3 DNA: TGTGCCAGCAGGTTAGACTCCTTGGAAGAGACCCAGTACTTC.

The V call is TRBV3-1, the J call TRBJ2-7, with D possibly matching TRBD2 (5 bases). The CDR3 totals 12 residues. The V gene's germline CDR1 is LGHDT and CDR2 YNNKEL (reference sequence). The V end lost 2 bases, the J end lost 6 bases, and 8 bases lay between the germline ends. This CDR3 reads CASSQFAGEQYF. The CDR3 region has the DNA TGTGCCAGCAGCCAATTCGCGGGCGAGCAGTACTTC.

This clonotype showed up many times. This chain uses TRBV7-2 with TRBJ2-5; the D gene could be TRBD1 or TRBD2 (5 bases each). Trimming left V 5 bases short and J 2 bases short, with 9 bases between. This CDR3 contains 13 residues. Per the germline V gene, CDR1 is SGHTA and CDR2 is FQGNSA. The CDR3 DNA reads as TGTGCCAGCAGCCCCAGGGAGCAAGAGACCCAGTACTTC. This sequence encodes CASSPREQETQYF.

This clonotype was seen only a few times. The genes are TRBV5-1 and TRBJ1-4, with 9 nucleotides matching TRBD1. This CDR3 comprises 15 residues. Looked up from germline, CDR1 is SGHRS and CDR2 is YFSETQ. After removal of 3 bases from V and 16 bases from J, the junction contained 16 bases not matched to a gene. The CDR3 loop is CASSSRPGQGSTAFF. CDR3 DNA: TGCGCCAGCAGCTCTCGTCCGGGACAGGGCTCGACGGCGTTTTTT.

This clonotype was detected only a few times. V and J are TRBV5-5 and TRBJ2-7; TRBD1 matches 7 bases. Germline CDR1 reads SGHKS; CDR2 reads YYEKEE (reference sequence). This CDR3 is built from 14 residues. Trimming took 0 bases from V and 5 from J; bases not matched to a gene: 5. Here the CDR3 reads CASSLDRGVNEQYV. The CDR3 DNA follows: TGTGCCAGCAGCTTGGACAGGGGCGTGAACGAGCAGTACGTC.

V usage is TRBV7-3 and J usage is TRBJ2-3; 9 bases map to TRBD2. This CDR3 has 14 residues. The trim removed 5 bases at V and 6 bases at J, leaving 6 bases unmatched. Per germline, CDR1 SGHTA and CDR2 FQGTGA. As DNA, the CDR3 is TGTGCCAGCAGCACGCGGGGGGGCGGTGATACGCAGTATTTT. This translates into CASSTRGGGDTQYF.

The DNA for the CDR3 is TGTGCCAGCTCACCACCGTCACAGGGTTACGAGCAGTACTTC. It translates to CASSPPSQGYEQYF. The chain employs TRBV18 and TRBJ2-7; TRBD1 might be the D (6 bases). The germline V and J ends were trimmed by 0 bases and 4 bases, with 10 bases remaining between them. The CDR3 is made up of 14 amino acids. Germline V lookup: CDR1 KGHSH, CDR2 LQKENI.

This clonotype came up a few times. The CDR3 nucleotides are TGCAGTGCTAGAGATTCCAAGGGCACCAAGTTAGGGCAGTACGTC. It specifies CSARDSKGTKLGQYV. V is TRBV20-1 and J is TRBJ2-7, with D unclear. V was trimmed by 0 bases and J by 9 bases, leaving 21 bases between them. The CDR3 contains 15 residues. Germline-derived CDR1 and CDR2 are DFQATT and SNEGSKA (reference sequence).

This clonotype was recorded only once. The chain has TRBV24-1 and TRBJ2-1; TRBD2 aligns across 12 bases. With V trimmed by 4 bases and J by 10 bases, 10 bases remained unmatched. The CDR3 is made up of 16 amino acids. CDR1 is KGHDR and CDR2 is SFDVKD in the germline V gene. CDR3 sequence: CATSDPTSGGFLEQFF. CDR3 DNA: TGTGCCACCAGTGACCCTACTAGCGGGGGGTTCCTCGAGCAGTTCTTC.

Relative to its sample, this clonotype is medium-sized. The chain carries TRBV6-5 and TRBJ2-3; 9 nucleotides line up with TRBD2. Germline CDR1 MNHEY, CDR2 SVGAGI. V was pared by 8 bases and J by 4 bases, with 10 bases of the junction left unmatched. There are 15 residues in the CDR3. This CDR3 reads CASSRRGGIPDTQYF. The CDR3, as DNA: TGTGCCAGCTCAAGGCGGGGGGGGATCCCAGATACGCAGTATTTT.

This clonotype was detected many times. The chain links TRBV5-1 to TRBJ2-5; TRBD2 is a possible D gene (5 bases). From germline, CDR1 is SGHRS and CDR2 YFSETQ. Trimming pared 1 base from V and 2 bases from J, leaving 9 bases between. The CDR3 loop spans 14 amino acids. The CDR3 loop is CASSLSPGQETQYF. The CDR3 region has the DNA TGCGCCAGCAGCTTGTCCCCGGGGCAAGAGACCCAGTACTTC.